This TCR beta chain was captured in a study of cytomegalovirus exposure and HLA in healthy donors (dated by TCRdb to about 2017). In the study overall: According to an earlier analysis of 450 to 650 of the donors, about 180 million T cells yielded 100 million or so unique TCR beta sequences and 276 Gb of sequence data. Using immunosequencing, the study profiled T cell repertoires from around 670 subjects and related those repertoires to cytomegalovirus serostatus. A separate validation cohort of some 130 different subjects was used in addition to the 666-subject first cohort. The study aimed to test whether signatures of past pathogen exposure could be identified by cataloging public T cell receptors. Of the roughly 400 genotyped donors, 81% were placed in the genetic ancestry cluster associated with self-reported Caucasian donors. Across about 370 genotyped donors of the cohort, an average of approximately 220,000 unique TCR beta nucleotide sequences per donor were sequenced, and approximately 17% of those sequences were non-productive. Genome-wide SNP genotypes for about 65% of the roughly 670 donors were used in a later genetic analysis, which treated that subset as a discovery cohort. The number of typed donors differed by locus: about 620-640 for A, B, C, DRB1 and DQB1; 500 to 550 for DQA1; 606 for DPA1; and about 470 for DPB1. All discovery cohort repertoires had been generated using a single sequencing platform. An early release that covered several hundred HLA-typed donors contained approximately 300 gigabases of sequencing data and 75 million to 100 million unique TCR sequences. Because of strong linkage in the cohort, a few DR-DQ haplotypes were treated as single units for association and clustering. To predict cytomegalovirus infection status, the study combined high-throughput TCR immunosequencing, statistical association of individual TCRs with disease status, and machine learning. Donor age, sex, ethnicity and CMV serostatus were collected together with the repertoire data. In the later analysis, no new phenotypic data were used to find candidate immune exposures; instead, reliance was placed on TCR beta sequences and their occurrence across donors. To study patterns of TCR occurrence, a later analysis re-analyzed previously published TCR beta repertoires from 666 donors and added high-resolution HLA genotyping. An earlier analysis of approximately 640 of the donors applied high-throughput TCR beta sequencing to assess whether each TCR beta V gene segment acted as functional or pseudogenic. Both class I and class II loci were covered by HLA typing, at four-digit resolution.

What the study reported, not specific to this receptor: A cluster of highly shared sequence variants was judged likely to be a technical artifact of the sequencing pipeline. An association between a missense DCLRE1C variant and V-gene and J-gene trimming of TCR beta chains was found in a later genetic analysis and replicated in an independent cohort. Specific HLA alleles were associated with 16,951 TCR beta sequences at a false discovery rate of 0.05 in a later analysis. A few of the identified cytomegalovirus-associated TCR beta chains were confirmed in vitro to be specific for cytomegalovirus antigens. According to a later analysis, most CMV-associated TCR beta chains appeared to be HLA-restricted, and the HLA associations seemed to be driven largely by CMV exposure. A further reported finding was that TCR beta sequences accurately predicted the HLA-A and HLA-B alleles for most subjects in the first cohort. The authors suggested that the approach could potentially be generalized to other disease states and immunological phenotypes. A later analysis found that TCR association rates varied across HLA loci, with DRB1 alleles showing the most associated TCRs and HLA-C alleles the fewest. Because HLA typing was unavailable for some donors at each locus, only the typed subset was used in association tests. Because the 87-base-pair reads could not distinguish some IMGT-functional V segments, including TRBV6-2 and TRBV6-3, those segments were excluded. The presence/absence analyses assumed that sequencing depth was roughly uniform across donors, and that assumption may not be true. Immune exposure information for the cohort was limited to CMV serostatus. In a later genetic analysis, fewer N-insertions in productive TCRs were reported among donors in an Asian-associated ancestry cluster than the approximately 670-donor mean. In a later analysis, several top co-occurrence clusters were reported to appear linked to parvovirus B19, influenza, CMV and Epstein-Barr virus. A later analysis found that HLA-associated TCR beta chains were more clonally expanded and had lower generation probabilities than equally common non-associated chains. Correlated functional status among segregating V segments might reflect linkage disequilibrium, but an unknown experimental factor could not be ruled out. In an earlier analysis of around 500 of the donors, most TCR beta V segments appeared in productive rearrangements about 90% or about 30% of the time, broadly matching IMGT annotations. When HLA alleles, especially DR and DQ, strongly co-occurred, TCR associations were difficult to assign to individual alleles. Cytomegalovirus status was reported to be diagnosed by the classifier with high specificity and sensitivity in both the original and validation cohorts. In this cohort, only TCR beta chains were sequenced, and detectable features were limited by the absence of alpha or paired-chain data. The study listed approximately 160 TCR beta chains as associated with cytomegalovirus. Roughly 17 rarely observed V segments, including chromosome 9 orphons, were excluded from the earlier analysis of almost 600 of the donors because counts were too low. While some public TCRs were present in many individuals, most TCR sequences turned up only very rarely across donors.

The cohort was made up of hundreds of healthy bone marrow donors. At the time of sampling, every cohort member was nominally healthy, though immune exposures that went unrecorded were likely present. The donor was CMV seronegative and belonged to the group of under 400 seronegative cohort members. A peripheral blood sample was collected from each donor, and TCR beta sequencing was performed on peripheral blood mononuclear cells. Genomic DNA extraction from the blood cell samples was performed with the Qiagen DNeasy Blood Extraction Kit. Note on this clone: The target of this receptor is not known. Base qualities were left out, and no much larger clone turns up one base away.

The library was built by means of the immunoSEQ multiplex PCR assay. For the multiplex PCR, a mixture combining 60 forward primers for TCR Vbeta segments and 13 reverse primers for TCR Jbeta segments was used. The CDR3 region of rearranged TCR beta genes was amplified from genomic DNA with a multiplex PCR assay. The amplified TCR beta libraries were sequenced on the Illumina HiSeq System as 87-base-pair reads. Concerning the study's data processing: A later analysis counted tens of millions of unique TCR beta chains across the 550 to 800 repertoires, and roughly 10 million of these chains were shared by at least two donors. Raw reads were error-corrected and collapsed into unique sequences with a nearest-neighbor algorithm that merged closely related sequences to remove PCR and sequencing errors. V, D and J gene segments were assigned by aligning CDR3 sequences to IMGT reference sequences. For a sequence to be retained, a match of at least six nucleotides to both a V gene segment and a J gene segment was required. Rearrangements were classified as productive when the CDR3 lacked stop codons and remained in frame with V and J, and all other rearrangements were classified as non-productive. CDR3 was defined by IMGT convention, running from the second conserved V-encoded cysteine to the conserved J-encoded phenylalanine. Sequences without an unambiguous match to a single V gene segment were excluded from the earlier analysis of 450 to 650 of the donors. An earlier analysis of almost 600 of the donors classified V segments as functional when productive rearrangements were above 56.7% and as segregating when the standard deviation between donors was above 5%. A statistical classification framework was built to diagnose cytomegalovirus status from the catalog of TCR beta chain sequences. In a later analysis, TCR nucleotide sequences were compared against IMGT/GENE-DB human TR gene sequences so that V and J genes could be assigned. The TCRdist pipeline was used in a later analysis to assign CDR3 sequences and most-parsimonious VDJ recombination scenarios. In a later analysis, each TCR beta chain was defined by its CDR3 amino acid sequence together with its V-gene family, and reads lacking a unique V-gene family were excluded. As a way to deal with suspected cross-contamination and a sequencing artifact, a later analysis dropped 450 to 600 nucleotide sequences that were highly shared and had low generation probability. For each public chain, a later analysis derived a clonal expansion index from normalized ranks of inferred template counts within each repertoire. In a later analysis, generation probabilities were computed with a VDJ recombination model fitted to out-of-frame rearrangements, and the resulting probabilities were checked against IGoR. In a later analysis, hypergeometric tests were used to score TCR-TCR, TCR-HLA and TCR-CMV co-occurrence, with a repertoire-size bias correction applied to TCR pairs. In a later analysis, false discovery rates were estimated by permuting HLA or CMV assignments 20 times. A later analysis grouped co-occurring TCRs with DBSCAN, adding TCRdist sequence similarity when clustering within HLA-allele-positive subsets. Repertoires with fewer than 30,000 or more than 120,000 public chains, plus five repertoires with anomalous nucleotide sharing, were excluded from co-occurrence clustering. TCRdb carries this immuneACCESS record with in-frame sequences only. Its versions omit some clonotypes, under half of them owing to an unresolved V gene in the studies checked, with the rest unexplained. That table is the source of V, J and clone size, and D and trimming were worked out from the DNA. A total of under 200,000 clones appear in this sample, around 80% of them only once. The top ten constitute approximately 0.73% of the sample.

The CDR3 goes from the cysteine to the phenylalanine over 14 residues. Of all the DNA, just the CDR3 is kept, 42 bases in frame from base 1. Trimming removed 5 bases from V and 4 bases from J, leaving 14 bases between the germline ends. According to the germline V gene, CDR1 reads SGHTA and CDR2 reads FQGNSA. This receptor was taken from a woman between 40 and 55 years old in good health and CMV-seronegative. This chain joins TRBV7-2 to TRBJ1-2, with TRBD1 as a weak D call on 6 bases. The material sequenced was PBMCs. CDR3 reads: CASSPGQGPYGYTF. The DNA sequence reads TGTGCCAGCAGCCCGGGACAAGGACCCTATGGCTACACCTTC.